The rows below give T cell receptor beta chains drawn from one sample of a study of blood T cell repertoires in COVID-19. Profiling relied on immunoSEQ multiplex PCR, and the TCRdb table lists in-frame clones only, not all of them. The data show approximately 54,000 clones, around 84% seen once. Material: peripheral blood. All receptors come from a human donor in a cohort sampled during active COVID-19. Each CDR3 is given with its conserved first and last residue. Fields, in order: V gene, D gene, J gene, clone size, CDR3 DNA, CDR3 protein. A D gene is named only where the DNA matches it firmly. Clone size appears in some rows only: once, few, many, or a class for an expanded clone.

V gene: TRBV5-6; D gene: .; J gene: TRBJ2-1; clone size: .; CDR3 DNA: TGTGCCAGCAGCAACAGGAACAATGAGCAGTTCTTC; CDR3 protein: CASSNRNNEQFF
V gene: TRBV23-1; D gene: TRBD2; J gene: TRBJ2-7; clone size: .; CDR3 DNA: TGCGCCAGCAGTCAATCAGATAGCGGGGCCCGCTACGAGCAGTACTTC; CDR3 protein: CASSQSDSGARYEQYF
V gene: TRBV7-9; D gene: TRBD1; J gene: TRBJ2-5; clone size: .; CDR3 DNA: TGTGCCAGCAGCTTAGGGGACAGGTCCCAACTGGAGACCCAGTACTTC; CDR3 protein: CASSLGDRSQLETQYF
V gene: TRBV3-1/TRBV3-2; D gene: .; J gene: TRBJ2-7; clone size: .; CDR3 DNA: TGTGCCAGCAGCCAAGATCAGGCCACTTCGTATTACGAGCAGTACTTC; CDR3 protein: CASSQDQATSYYEQYF
V gene: TRBV2; D gene: TRBD2; J gene: TRBJ2-5; clone size: .; CDR3 DNA: TGTGCCAGCAGCGGGACTAGCGGGAGAGTAGAGACCCAGTACTTC; CDR3 protein: CASSGTSGRVETQYF
V gene: TRBV24-1; D gene: TRBD2; J gene: TRBJ2-1; clone size: few; CDR3 DNA: TGTGCCACCAGTGGCCGGACTAGCGGGAGGGCCTTCGATGAGCAGTTCTTC; CDR3 protein: CATSGRTSGRAFDEQFF
V gene: TRBV6-6; D gene: TRBD1; J gene: TRBJ1-2; clone size: .; CDR3 DNA: TGTGCCAGCACCCACCGGGACAGGGTAATTGGCTACACCTTC; CDR3 protein: CASTHRDRVIGYTF
V gene: TRBV2; D gene: TRBD1; J gene: TRBJ2-7; clone size: .; CDR3 DNA: TGTGCCAGCAGTGAAAGGACAGGGGATATGAACGAGCAGTACTTC; CDR3 protein: CASSERTGDMNEQYF
V gene: TRBV3-1/TRBV3-2; D gene: .; J gene: TRBJ2-7; clone size: .; CDR3 DNA: TGTGCCAGCAGGAATAGGGGCGGCTACGAGCAGTACTTC; CDR3 protein: CASRNRGGYEQYF
V gene: TRBV6-5; D gene: TRBD1; J gene: TRBJ1-5; clone size: .; CDR3 DNA: TGTGCCAGCAGTAGGGACAGGGGTCAGCCCCAGCATTTT; CDR3 protein: CASSRDRGQPQHF
V gene: TRBV3-1/TRBV3-2; D gene: .; J gene: TRBJ1-6; clone size: once; CDR3 DNA: TGTGCCAGCAGCCTCCAAATGTATAATTCACCCCTCCACTTT; CDR3 protein: CASSLQMYNSPLHF
V gene: TRBV6-5; D gene: TRBD2; J gene: TRBJ2-7; clone size: .; CDR3 DNA: TGTGCCAGCACCTCGGCAGGAGCGGGAGTGCGCGAGCAGTACTTC; CDR3 protein: CASTSAGAGVREQYF
V gene: TRBV6-4; D gene: TRBD2; J gene: TRBJ2-1; clone size: few; CDR3 DNA: TGTGCCAGCAGTGACGCAGCTGGGACTAGTATAGGCAATGAGCAGTTCTTC; CDR3 protein: CASSDAAGTSIGNEQFF
V gene: TRBV6-6; D gene: TRBD1; J gene: TRBJ2-4; clone size: once; CDR3 DNA: TGTGCCAGCAGTTACCCGGACAGGAAAAACATTCAGTACTTC; CDR3 protein: CASSYPDRKNIQYF
V gene: TRBV5-6; D gene: TRBD2; J gene: TRBJ2-1; clone size: .; CDR3 DNA: TGTGCCAGCAGCTTGGGAGCGGGGGGCTCTTCCTCCTACAATGAGCAGTTCTTC; CDR3 protein: CASSLGAGGSSSYNEQFF
V gene: TRBV21-1; D gene: .; J gene: TRBJ1-4; clone size: .; CDR3 DNA: TGTGCCAGCAGCCACAGCCCGGGACAGACCGAAAAACTGTTTTTT; CDR3 protein: CASSHSPGQTEKLFF
V gene: TRBV5-4; D gene: TRBD1; J gene: TRBJ1-1; clone size: .; CDR3 DNA: TGTGCCAGCAGCCATGGACAGGGGGCCACTGAAGCTTTCTTT; CDR3 protein: CASSHGQGATEAFF
V gene: TRBV14; D gene: .; J gene: TRBJ2-1; clone size: .; CDR3 DNA: TGTGCCAGCAGCCAATCAGACAGTTACTACAATGAGCAGTTCTTC; CDR3 protein: CASSQSDSYYNEQFF
V gene: TRBV7-2; D gene: TRBD2; J gene: TRBJ2-2; clone size: .; CDR3 DNA: TGTGCCAGCAGCGCCCGACTAGCGTCGAACACCGGGGAGCTGTTTTTT; CDR3 protein: CASSARLASNTGELFF
V gene: TRBV19; D gene: TRBD2; J gene: TRBJ2-2; clone size: .; CDR3 DNA: TGTGCCACCGGGACTAGCGGGAGCCGAACCGGGGAGCTGTTTTTT; CDR3 protein: CATGTSGSRTGELFF
V gene: TRBV7-9; D gene: TRBD2; J gene: TRBJ2-3; clone size: .; CDR3 DNA: TGTGCCAGCAGCTTAGGACTAGCGGCAGATACGCAGTATTTT; CDR3 protein: CASSLGLAADTQYF
V gene: TRBV29-1; D gene: .; J gene: TRBJ2-5; clone size: .; CDR3 DNA: TGCAGCGTTGAACTGGTCGGGGAGACCCAGTACTTC; CDR3 protein: CSVELVGETQYF
V gene: TRBV18; D gene: TRBD1; J gene: TRBJ1-1; clone size: .; CDR3 DNA: TGTGCCAGCTCACCATTGCGAGCAGGGGGACCCACTGAAGCTTTCTTT; CDR3 protein: CASSPLRAGGPTEAFF
V gene: TRBV27; D gene: .; J gene: TRBJ2-7; clone size: .; CDR3 DNA: TGTGCCAGCAGTCCAGGTTCCTACGAGCAGTACTTC; CDR3 protein: CASSPGSYEQYF
V gene: TRBV6-6; D gene: TRBD1; J gene: TRBJ1-4; clone size: few; CDR3 DNA: TGTGCCAGCATGCGACAGGGGGCATATGAAAAACTGTTTTTT; CDR3 protein: CASMRQGAYEKLFF
V gene: TRBV6-1; D gene: TRBD1; J gene: TRBJ1-2; clone size: .; CDR3 DNA: TGTGCCAGCAGTGAGTTGGTAAGACAGGGCTTCTATGGCTACACCTTC; CDR3 protein: CASSELVRQGFYGYTF
V gene: TRBV7-9; D gene: TRBD1; J gene: TRBJ1-4; clone size: .; CDR3 DNA: TGTGCCAGCAGCTTGGGGGTGGACAGGACCGAAAAACTGTTTTTT; CDR3 protein: CASSLGVDRTEKLFF
V gene: TRBV7-2; D gene: TRBD1; J gene: TRBJ1-5; clone size: .; CDR3 DNA: TGTGCCAGCAGCCTCCGGGACAGTGGACAGCCCCAGCATTTT; CDR3 protein: CASSLRDSGQPQHF
V gene: TRBV14; D gene: TRBD1; J gene: TRBJ1-2; clone size: .; CDR3 DNA: TGTGCCAGCAGCCAAGAAAACAGGGGGCGAGGCTACACCTTC; CDR3 protein: CASSQENRGRGYTF
V gene: TRBV6-5; D gene: .; J gene: TRBJ1-3; clone size: once; CDR3 DNA: TGTGCCAGCGCCTTGAAGGGGCTGGCGGGAAACACCATATATTTT; CDR3 protein: CASALKGLAGNTIYF
V gene: TRBV7-9; D gene: TRBD1; J gene: TRBJ1-1; clone size: .; CDR3 DNA: TGTGCCAGCAGCTCCTCCGACAGGGCAGTAACTGAAGCTTTCTTT; CDR3 protein: CASSSSDRAVTEAFF
V gene: TRBV24-1; D gene: .; J gene: TRBJ1-3; clone size: .; CDR3 DNA: TGTGCCACCAGTGAAGCGGACGGAAACACCATATATTTT; CDR3 protein: CATSEADGNTIYF
V gene: TRBV24-1; D gene: TRBD2; J gene: TRBJ2-5; clone size: .; CDR3 DNA: TGTGCCACCTCATCCGGGACTAGCGGGAGGGGAGAGACCCAGTACTTC; CDR3 protein: CATSSGTSGRGETQYF
V gene: TRBV19; D gene: .; J gene: TRBJ1-2; clone size: .; CDR3 DNA: TGTGCCAGTAGTAGAGGGAATGGCTACACCTTC; CDR3 protein: CASSRGNGYTF
V gene: TRBV11-3; D gene: .; J gene: TRBJ1-1; clone size: once; CDR3 DNA: TGTGCCAGCAGCTCTGGAGCACGGATCACTGAAGCTTTCTTT; CDR3 protein: CASSSGARITEAFF
V gene: TRBV10-3; D gene: .; J gene: TRBJ1-4; clone size: .; CDR3 DNA: TGTGCCATCAGTGAGTCGGGGAGGGTATATGAAAAACTGTTTTTT; CDR3 protein: CAISESGRVYEKLFF
V gene: TRBV12-5; D gene: .; J gene: TRBJ2-2; clone size: .; CDR3 DNA: TGTGCTAGTGGCACAGTGCACACCGGGGAGCTGTTTTTT; CDR3 protein: CASGTVHTGELFF
V gene: TRBV9; D gene: .; J gene: TRBJ1-3; clone size: few; CDR3 DNA: TGTGCCAGCAGCCCCCGGGGAAACACCATATATTTT; CDR3 protein: CASSPRGNTIYF
V gene: TRBV2; D gene: TRBD1; J gene: TRBJ1-4; clone size: .; CDR3 DNA: TGTGCCAGCAGTGCGGACAGGGGGCTCGAAAAACTGTTTTTT; CDR3 protein: CASSADRGLEKLFF
V gene: TRBV6-2/TRBV6-3; D gene: .; J gene: TRBJ1-1; clone size: .; CDR3 DNA: TGTGCCAGCAGTTACTCGTGGAGGAACACTGAAGCTTTCTTT; CDR3 protein: CASSYSWRNTEAFF
V gene: TRBV14; D gene: TRBD1; J gene: TRBJ2-7; clone size: once; CDR3 DNA: TGTGCCAGCAGCCAAAGGCAGGGGGCAAGGAACGAGCAGTACTTC; CDR3 protein: CASSQRQGARNEQYF
V gene: TRBV27; D gene: .; J gene: TRBJ1-3; clone size: .; CDR3 DNA: TGTGCCAGCAGTTTAAAAGGGACGGTGGGAGGTGGAAACACCATATATTTT; CDR3 protein: CASSLKGTVGGGNTIYF
V gene: TRBV7-3; D gene: TRBD1; J gene: TRBJ1-2; clone size: .; CDR3 DNA: TGTGCCAGCAGCCCGGGACAGGGTGTTAACTATGGCTACACCTTC; CDR3 protein: CASSPGQGVNYGYTF
V gene: TRBV7-7; D gene: TRBD1; J gene: TRBJ2-5; clone size: .; CDR3 DNA: TGTGCTAGCAGCCCGGGACAGGGGGCACAAGAGACCCAGTACTTC; CDR3 protein: CASSPGQGAQETQYF
V gene: TRBV9; D gene: TRBD1; J gene: TRBJ1-6; clone size: .; CDR3 DNA: TGTGCCAGCAGCGTAGACCCGACAGGGGAGAATTCACCCCTCCACTTT; CDR3 protein: CASSVDPTGENSPLHF
V gene: TRBV19; D gene: .; J gene: TRBJ1-4; clone size: .; CDR3 DNA: TGTGCCAGTAGTAAAGCGGGAGAAGGAGAAAAACTGTTTTTT; CDR3 protein: CASSKAGEGEKLFF
V gene: TRBV7-9; D gene: .; J gene: TRBJ2-1; clone size: .; CDR3 DNA: TGTGCCAGCAGCTTAGACAGTGAGCAGTTCTTC; CDR3 protein: CASSLDSEQFF
V gene: TRBV7-9; D gene: .; J gene: TRBJ1-1; clone size: once; CDR3 DNA: TGTGCCAGCAGCACGGCAGGTCCGGCCACTGAAGCTTTCTTT; CDR3 protein: CASSTAGPATEAFF
V gene: TRBV4-1; D gene: TRBD2; J gene: TRBJ2-7; clone size: medium-sized; CDR3 DNA: TGCGCCAGCAGCCCCCAAGCGGGAGGGAGCGCCTACGAGCAGTACTTC; CDR3 protein: CASSPQAGGSAYEQYF
V gene: TRBV7-9; D gene: .; J gene: TRBJ2-5; clone size: .; CDR3 DNA: TGTGCCAGCAGCTTAGGGCGGGAAGAAGAGACCCAGTACTTC; CDR3 protein: CASSLGREEETQYF
V gene: TRBV12-3/TRBV12-4; D gene: TRBD2; J gene: TRBJ2-4; clone size: .; CDR3 DNA: TGTGCCAGCAGTGTGGGACTAGCGGGCGAGCCGTACTTC; CDR3 protein: CASSVGLAGEPYF
V gene: TRBV2; D gene: TRBD1; J gene: TRBJ2-5; clone size: .; CDR3 DNA: TGTGCCAGCACCGGACAGGGGGGGCCGGAGACCCAGTACTTC; CDR3 protein: CASTGQGGPETQYF
V gene: TRBV11-2; D gene: TRBD2; J gene: TRBJ2-3; clone size: .; CDR3 DNA: TGTGCCAGCGGACTAGCGGTCAGCACAGATACGCAGTATTTT; CDR3 protein: CASGLAVSTDTQYF
V gene: TRBV5-1; D gene: TRBD1; J gene: TRBJ2-3; clone size: .; CDR3 DNA: TGCGCCAGCAGCCCCCGGACAGGATTGGCAGATACGCAGTATTTT; CDR3 protein: CASSPRTGLADTQYF
V gene: TRBV5-1; D gene: TRBD2; J gene: TRBJ2-7; clone size: .; CDR3 DNA: TGCGCCAGCAGCTTGTCGGGCGGGAGGGTCACCTACGAGCAGTACTTC; CDR3 protein: CASSLSGGRVTYEQYF
V gene: TRBV5-1; D gene: .; J gene: TRBJ2-1; clone size: .; CDR3 DNA: TGCGCCAGCAGCGCCCTCCCGGGAGACAATGAGCAGTTCTTC; CDR3 protein: CASSALPGDNEQFF
V gene: TRBV5-4; D gene: .; J gene: TRBJ2-7; clone size: few; CDR3 DNA: TGTGCCAGCAGCTTTCGACAGAATATCTACGAGCAGTACTTC; CDR3 protein: CASSFRQNIYEQYF
V gene: TRBV5-1; D gene: TRBD1; J gene: TRBJ1-4; clone size: .; CDR3 DNA: TGCGCCAGCAGCTCCGGGACAGGGGGTGAAAAACTGTTTTTT; CDR3 protein: CASSSGTGGEKLFF
V gene: TRBV9; D gene: TRBD1; J gene: TRBJ2-1; clone size: .; CDR3 DNA: TGTGCCAGCAGCGCCCAGGGGGCGGCCTACAATGAGCAGTTCTTC; CDR3 protein: CASSAQGAAYNEQFF
V gene: TRBV4-2; D gene: TRBD2; J gene: TRBJ2-6; clone size: .; CDR3 DNA: TGTGCCAGCAGCCAAGTGGGACTAGCGGGAGCTGGGGCCAACGTCCTGACTTTC; CDR3 protein: CASSQVGLAGAGANVLTF